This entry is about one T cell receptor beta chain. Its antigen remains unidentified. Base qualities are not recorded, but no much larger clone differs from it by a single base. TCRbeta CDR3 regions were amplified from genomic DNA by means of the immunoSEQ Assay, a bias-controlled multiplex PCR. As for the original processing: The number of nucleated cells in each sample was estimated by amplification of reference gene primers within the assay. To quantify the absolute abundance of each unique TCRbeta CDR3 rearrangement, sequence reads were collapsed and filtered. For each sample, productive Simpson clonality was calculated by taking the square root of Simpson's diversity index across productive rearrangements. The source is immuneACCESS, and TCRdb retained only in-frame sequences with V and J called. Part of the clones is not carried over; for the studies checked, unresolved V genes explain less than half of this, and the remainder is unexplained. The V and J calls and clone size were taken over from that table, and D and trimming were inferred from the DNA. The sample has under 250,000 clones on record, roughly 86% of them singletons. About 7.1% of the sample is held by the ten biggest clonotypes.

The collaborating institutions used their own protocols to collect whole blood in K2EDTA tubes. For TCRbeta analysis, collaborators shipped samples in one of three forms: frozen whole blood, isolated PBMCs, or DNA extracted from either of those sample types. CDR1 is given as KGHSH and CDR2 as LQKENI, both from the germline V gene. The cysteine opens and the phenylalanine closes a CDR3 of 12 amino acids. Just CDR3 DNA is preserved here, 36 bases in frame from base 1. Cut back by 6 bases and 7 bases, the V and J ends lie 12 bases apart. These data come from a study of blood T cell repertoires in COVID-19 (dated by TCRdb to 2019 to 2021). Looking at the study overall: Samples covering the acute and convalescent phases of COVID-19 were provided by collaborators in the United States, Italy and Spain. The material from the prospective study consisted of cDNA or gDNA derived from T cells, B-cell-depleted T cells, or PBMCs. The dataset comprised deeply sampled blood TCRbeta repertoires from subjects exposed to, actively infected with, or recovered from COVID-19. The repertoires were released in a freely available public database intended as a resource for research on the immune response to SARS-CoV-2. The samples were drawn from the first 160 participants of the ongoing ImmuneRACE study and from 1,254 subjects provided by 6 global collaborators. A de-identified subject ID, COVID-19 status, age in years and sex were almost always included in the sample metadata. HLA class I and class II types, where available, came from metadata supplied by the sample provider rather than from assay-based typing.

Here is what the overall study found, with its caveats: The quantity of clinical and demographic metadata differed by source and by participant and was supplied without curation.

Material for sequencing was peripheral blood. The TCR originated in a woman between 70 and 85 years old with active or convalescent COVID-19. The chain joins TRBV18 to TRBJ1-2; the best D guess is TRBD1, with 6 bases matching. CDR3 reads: CASSPVGGGYTF. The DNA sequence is TGTGCCAGCTCCCCGGTAGGGGGTGGCTACACCTTC.